The 18 T cell receptor beta chains below come from one sample, sequenced in a study of cytomegalovirus exposure and HLA in healthy donors (TCRdb year 2017). The library was prepared using the immunoSEQ multiplex PCR assay. A mixture of 60 forward primers for TCR Vbeta segments and 13 reverse primers for TCR Jbeta segments was used in the multiplex PCR. What TCRdb holds here is the immuneACCESS table cut down to in-frame rearrangements. Part of the clones is not present; checked against another copy, under half of the missing clones reflect an unresolved V gene, and the others are unexplained. The sample includes about 140,000 clones, with approximately 84% observed a single time. Together, the top ten hold roughly 1.4% of the sample. The sequencing input was PBMCs. The receptors here all came from a man aged 25 to 40 in good health and CMV-seropositive.

V usage is TRBV7-2 and J usage is TRBJ2-3, with no clear D. V shed 0 bases and J shed 0 bases, with 10 bases lying between them. Germline CDR1 is SGHTA and CDR2 is FQGNSA. The CDR3 runs to 16 residues. The CDR3: CASSLALTRSTDTQYF. The DNA for the CDR3 is TGTGCCAGCAGCTTAGCGTTAACGCGTAGCACAGATACGCAGTATTTT.

The chain employs TRBV7-9 and TRBJ2-5, with 8 bases aligning to TRBD1. V lost 5 bases, J lost 2 bases, and 10 bases stayed unmatched. The CDR3 is 16 residues long. Germline loops: CDR1 SEHNR, CDR2 FQNEAQ (reference sequence). The CDR3 DNA sequence: TGTGCCAGCAGCCCGCGGACAGGGTCTGGACAAGAGACCCAGTACTTC. Translation: CASSPRTGSGQETQYF.

This sequence joins TRBV5-1 and TRBJ1-6, with TRBD1 matching over 10 bases. Germline CDR1 and CDR2: SGHRS and YFSETQ. After removal of 4 bases from V and 7 bases from J, the junction contained 2 bases not matched to a gene. The CDR3 runs to 14 residues. CDR3 coding DNA: TGCGCCAGCAGCCGGACAGGGGGGAATTCACCCCTCCACTTT. Protein product: CASSRTGGNSPLHF. The full variable domain, with the rest looked up from reference TRBV5-1 and TRBJ1-6, is KAGVTQTPRYLIKTRGQQVTLSCSPISGHRSVSWYQQTPGQGLQFLFEYFSETQRNKGNFPGRFSGRQFSNSRSEMNVSTLELGDSALYLCASSRTGGNSPLHFGNGTRLTVT.

The chain recombines TRBV7-7 with TRBJ1-3; TRBD1 matches at 12 bases. V dropped 4 bases and J dropped 6; count of bases not matched to a gene: 4. This CDR3 is 15 amino acids long. CDR1 is SSHAT, CDR2 FNYEAQ, per germline (reference sequence). The CDR3 sequence: CASSSGTGGVNTIYF. In DNA form, the CDR3 reads TGTGCCAGCAGCTCCGGGACAGGGGGCGTAAACACCATATATTTT.

CDR3 amino acids: CASSLGLAGIEQYF. CDR3 bases: TGTGCCAGCAGCCTAGGACTAGCGGGAATCGAGCAGTACTTC. The gene calls are TRBV5-6 and TRBJ2-7; 12 nucleotides align to TRBD2. The CDR3 extends over 14 amino acids. CDR1 and CDR2 (germline): SGHDT, YYEEEE. V was pared by 4 bases and J by 6 bases, with 5 bases of the junction left unmatched.

J is TRBJ1-2 and V is TRBV19; 7 nucleotides agree with TRBD1. The CDR3 is 14 residues long. Germline trimming cut 6 bases from V and 0 bases from J; bases unmatched to any gene: 4. Per germline, CDR1 LNHDA and CDR2 SQIVND (reference sequence). The CDR3 loop reads CASRGQQTNYGYTF. The CDR3 nucleotides are TGTGCCAGTAGGGGACAGCAGACTAACTATGGCTACACCTTC.

The CDR3 DNA reads as TGTGCCAGCAGCCTTAGGGGTCCGAACACTGAAGCTTTCTTT. Residues: CASSLRGPNTEAFF. This chain joins TRBV6-6 and TRBJ1-1, with TRBD1 as a possible D gene (5 bases). Germline CDR1 reads MNHNY; CDR2 reads SVGAGI (reference sequence). Trimming shortened V by 6 bases and J by 1 base, and 12 bases separated the two germline ends. The CDR3 covers 14 residues.

The chain links TRBV27 to TRBJ2-1, with D perhaps matching TRBD2 (5 bases). Trimming stripped 5 bases from V and 3 bases from J, with 11 bases between. Germline V gene data show CDR1 as MNHEY and CDR2 as SMNVEV (reference sequence). The CDR3 loop spans 14 amino acids. CDR3 in amino acids: CASSKSGSYNEQFF. The CDR3, as DNA: TGTGCCAGCAGTAAAAGCGGCAGCTACAATGAGCAGTTCTTC.

The chain joins TRBV7-3 to TRBJ2-1; 9 bases map to TRBD2. CDR3 length equals 16 residues. V shed 4 bases, J shed 8 bases, and the junction held 12 bases outside the gene matches. Germline V gene lookup returns CDR1 SGHTA and CDR2 FQGTGA. CDR3 bases: TGTGCCAGCAGCTGGCTTAGCGGGAGCGGGAGAGATGAGCAGTTCTTC. Amino acids: CASSWLSGSGRDEQFF.

The genes are TRBV27 and TRBJ2-1, with D possibly TRBD1 on 6 matching bases. This CDR3 spans 16 amino acids. Trimming took 3 bases from V and 1 from J, leaving 13 bases between them. Germline CDR1 MNHEY, CDR2 SMNVEV (reference sequence). CDR3 in DNA: TGTGCCAGCAGTTTGTACAGGGTTGGTTCCTACAATGAGCAGTTCTTC. Its translation: CASSLYRVGSYNEQFF.

The rearrangement joins TRBV19 to TRBJ2-3, with 7 bases fitting TRBD1. CDR3 length: 15 amino acids. Germline CDR1 is LNHDA and CDR2 is SQIVND (reference sequence). Germline trimming cut 6 bases from V and 4 bases from J; bases unmatched to any gene: 10. The CDR3 nucleotides are TGTGCCAGTAGCCAGACAGGGTATGCGGCAGATACGCAGTATTTT. Amino acid sequence: CASSQTGYAADTQYF.

The chain combines TRBV6-5 with TRBJ2-5, with D possibly being TRBD2 (5 bases). The V end was cut by 2 bases, the J end by 5 bases, with 15 bases between. The CDR3 consists of 15 residues. Germline CDR1 and CDR2: MNHEY and SVGAGI. The CDR3 DNA is TGTGCCAGCAGTTACCACCAGAAGGGCGGGGAGACCCAGTACTTC. Its protein product is CASSYHQKGGETQYF.

This sequence joins TRBV7-2 and TRBJ2-5; TRBD2 aligns across 9 bases. With the DNA end fitting TRBJ2-7 better, the J assignment may be wrong. Germline loops: CDR1 SGHTA, CDR2 FQGNSA. The CDR3 sequence is 15 residues long. The CDR3 region is CASSLSGGYSYEQYF. The CDR3 DNA reads as TGTGCCAGCAGTCTTAGCGGGGGATACTCCTACGAGCAGTACTTC.

This chain joins TRBV29-1 and TRBJ2-1; 9 nucleotides match TRBD2. The CDR3 loop spans 14 amino acids. V lost 1 base, J lost 6 bases, and 4 bases stayed unmatched. The V gene's germline CDR1 is SQVTM and CDR2 ANQGSEA. Here the CDR3 reads CSVEGGRAGNEQFF. The CDR3 region has the DNA TGCAGCGTTGAAGGCGGGAGGGCAGGCAATGAGCAGTTCTTC.

The chain uses TRBV9 and TRBJ2-3; weak D call: TRBD1 (5 bases). CDR3 length: 15 residues. The V and J ends lost 0 bases and 3 bases respectively, with 11 bases between them. The germline gives CDR1 SGDLS, CDR2 YYNGEE. Here the CDR3 reads CASSVVGATTDTQYF. In DNA, the CDR3 is TGTGCCAGCAGCGTAGTTGGGGCAACAACAGATACGCAGTATTTT.

This sequence joins TRBV7-2 and TRBJ2-7, with D possibly being TRBD1 (5 bases). Trimming pared 1 base from V and 4 bases from J, leaving 14 bases between. This CDR3 comprises 15 residues. Per the germline V gene, CDR1 is SGHTA and CDR2 is FQGNSA. CDR3 amino acids: CASSLGWQAGYEQYF. CDR3 coding DNA: TGTGCCAGCAGCTTAGGTTGGCAGGCAGGGTACGAGCAGTACTTC.

In nucleotides, the CDR3 is TGTGCCAGCAGCTTAGGGGATAGCGGGAGGGCAGATACGCAGTATTTT. This encodes CASSLGDSGRADTQYF. V gene TRBV13 combines with J gene TRBJ2-3; 11 nucleotides line up with TRBD2. The length of the CDR3 is 16 residues. The J segment lost 4 bases and the V segment lost 0 bases, leaving 3 bases of the junction unmatched. Germline V CDR1 and CDR2: PRHDT, FYEKMQ (reference sequence).

The chain is built from TRBV4-1 and TRBJ1-6, with TRBD1 as a possible D gene (5 bases). Trimming stripped 2 bases from V and 10 bases from J, with 21 bases between. Per the germline V gene, CDR1 is MGHRA and CDR2 is YSYEKL. The CDR3 contains 17 residues. Here the CDR3 reads CASSQPGGPGLLSPLHF. In DNA form, the CDR3 reads TGCGCCAGCAGCCAACCCGGGGGACCTGGGCTCTTGTCACCCCTCCACTTT.